These 28 T cell receptor beta chains were all obtained from the same sample, sequenced in a study of cytomegalovirus exposure and HLA in healthy donors. The PCR had 60 Vbeta and 13 Jbeta primers. Using immunoSEQ multiplex PCR, the repertoire was profiled, and TCRdb retains in-frame clones only, with some absent. This table holds around 210,000 clones, 78% found once. Sequences were obtained from PBMCs. Receptors originate from a boy between 10 and 17 years old in good health and CMV-seronegative.

This chain connects TRBV10-3 to TRBJ2-3; 10 positions match TRBD2. CDR1 and CDR2 (germline): ENHRY, SYGVKD. The V segment lost 6 bases and the J segment 3 bases; nucleotides outside the gene matches: 6. CDR3 length equals 15 residues. As DNA, the CDR3 is TGTGCCATCAGCCAGCTAGCGGGGGTAACAGATACGCAGTATTTT. Amino acids: CAISQLAGVTDTQYF.

The chain joins TRBV2 to TRBJ2-7; no firm D call. The CDR3 has 15 residues. In germline, CDR1 is SNHLY, CDR2 FYNNEI. V lost 1 base, J lost 1 base, and 11 bases lay in between. CDR3 loop: CASSEVRGGSYEQYF. The CDR3 nucleotides read TGTGCCAGCAGTGAAGTCAGAGGCGGATCCTACGAGCAGTACTTC.

A note on this clone: Additional DNA sequences in this sample encode the identical CDR3. V gene TRBV5-1 combines with J gene TRBJ2-7; D might be TRBD2 (5 bases). CDR1 and CDR2 from the germline V gene are SGHRS and YFSETQ. CDR3 length equals 14 residues. The ends were cut back, 0 bases at V and 2 bases at J, with 9 bases in the middle. CDR3 bases: TGCGCCAGCAGCTTGGCCCGGGAACCCTACGAGCAGTACTTC. Translation gives CASSLAREPYEQYF.

The rearrangement uses TRBV7-3 and TRBJ2-7, with unresolved D. This CDR3 comprises 15 residues. Germline V gives CDR1 SGHTA, CDR2 FQGTGA. Trimming pared 1 base from V and 1 base from J, leaving 11 bases between. CDR3 protein: CASSLKLSDSYEQYF. As DNA, the CDR3 is TGTGCCAGCAGCTTAAAGTTGAGCGATTCCTACGAGCAGTACTTC.

This clone has just a few counts. The chain is built from TRBV18 and TRBJ1-1; no firm D call. Germline loops: CDR1 KGHSH, CDR2 LQKENI. The CDR3 has 14 residues. The V end was cut by 3 bases, the J end by 1 base, with 9 bases between. The DNA for the CDR3 is TGTGCCAGCTCACCCAACCCAGAGAACACTGAAGCTTTCTTT. This encodes CASSPNPENTEAFF.

The chain has TRBV11-2 and TRBJ1-6; TRBD1 agrees at 9 bases. The CDR3 length is 15 residues. Per the germline V gene, CDR1 is SGHAT and CDR2 is FQNNGV. J lost 9 bases, V lost 7 bases, and 10 bases had no gene match. The CDR3 nucleotides are TGTGCCAGCACGATAACAGGGGGCGCAGGTTCACCCCTCCACTTT. The encoded protein is CASTITGGAGSPLHF.

The chain is built from TRBV19 and TRBJ2-7, with D perhaps matching TRBD2 (6 bases). Trimming cost V 3 bases and J 3 bases, with 12 bases left between them. CDR1 LNHDA and CDR2 SQIVND come from the germline V gene (reference sequence). This CDR3 comprises 14 residues. CDR3 in amino acids: CASSIRDGGYEQYF. As DNA, the CDR3 is TGTGCCAGTAGTATCAGGGACGGGGGCTACGAGCAGTACTTC. Combining the CDR3 with reference TRBV19 and TRBJ2-7 gives the whole variable domain DGGITQSPKYLFRKEGQNVTLSCEQNLNHDAMYWYRQDPGQGLRLIYYSQIVNDFQKGDIAEGYSVSREKKESFPLTVTSAQKNPTAFYLCASSIRDGGYEQYFGPGTRLTVT.

This chain joins TRBV2 and TRBJ2-7; TRBD2 matches 8 bases. Trimming at V came to 7 bases and at J to 5 bases, leaving 10 bases not matched to a gene. The CDR3 has 14 residues. Germline V CDR1 and CDR2: SNHLY, FYNNEI. The CDR3 DNA reads TGTGCCAGCACCCAGCGGGGGATGGGAGACGAGCAGTACTTC. Translated: CASTQRGMGDEQYF.

V usage is TRBV7-6 and J usage is TRBJ2-7, with 9 positions matching TRBD1. The CDR3 runs to 16 residues. Looked up from germline, CDR1 is SGHVS and CDR2 is FNYEAQ. The J segment lost 7 bases and the V segment lost 2 bases, leaving 12 bases of the junction unmatched. Here the CDR3 reads CASSLTPGQGQGEQYF. The CDR3 DNA reads TGTGCCAGCAGCTTAACCCCGGGACAGGGCCAGGGGGAGCAGTACTTC.

The rearrangement uses TRBV6-1 and TRBJ2-4; D possibly corresponds to TRBD1 (6 bases). CDR3 length: 15 residues. The germline V and J ends were trimmed by 5 bases and 8 bases, with 19 bases remaining between them. In germline, CDR1 is MNHNS, CDR2 SASEGT. CDR3 sequence (DNA): TGTGCCAGCAGTCCGGACAGTTCCCGGCTAGACATTCAGTACTTC. Translation: CASSPDSSRLDIQYF.

This clone was picked up a small number of times. The CDR3 loop reads CASSLSPGTEAFF. CDR3 coding DNA: TGCGCCAGCAGCTTATCCCCCGGCACTGAAGCTTTCTTT. This chain links TRBV5-1 with TRBJ1-1; D uncertain. V lost 2 bases and J lost 4, with 9 bases in between. Germline V lookup: CDR1 SGHRS, CDR2 YFSETQ. The CDR3 contains 13 residues. Looking up the rest from reference TRBV5-1 and TRBJ1-1 gives the full variable domain: KAGVTQTPRYLIKTRGQQVTLSCSPISGHRSVSWYQQTPGQGLQFLFEYFSETQRNKGNFPGRFSGRQFSNSRSEMNVSTLELGDSALYLCASSLSPGTEAFFGQGTRLTVV.

J is TRBJ2-7 and V is TRBV6-1; D is perhaps TRBD2 (5 bases). The germline V and J ends were trimmed by 8 bases and 2 bases, with 13 bases remaining between them. The V gene's germline CDR1 is MNHNS and CDR2 SASEGT. The CDR3 spans 13 residues. The CDR3 DNA sequence: TGTGCCAGCTCGGCCCGGGATGCCTACGAGCAGTACTTC. The encoded protein is CASSARDAYEQYF.

The V call is TRBV7-2, the J call TRBJ2-3; unclear D gene. V gave up 3 bases and J gave up 3 bases, with 4 bases separating them. CDR3 size: 12 residues. Germline assignment: CDR1 SGHTA and CDR2 FQGNSA. CDR3 sequence (DNA): TGTGCCAGCAGCTTTCGGACAGATACGCAGTATTTT. Residues: CASSFRTDTQYF.

The CDR3 reads CASSLALGQGVNGYTF. CDR3 DNA sequence: TGTGCCAGCAGCTTAGCATTAGGACAGGGAGTAAATGGCTACACCTTC. The chain carries TRBV7-2 and TRBJ1-2; the match to TRBD1 covers 8 bases. V was clipped by 0 bases and J by 6 bases; unmatched bases: 9. Germline-derived CDR1 and CDR2 are SGHTA and FQGNSA. This CDR3 has 16 amino acids. The full variable domain, rest sourced from reference TRBV7-2 and TRBJ1-2, is GAGVSQSPSNKVTEKGKDVELRCDPISGHTALYWYRQSLGQGLEFLIYFQGNSAPDKSGLPSDRFSAERTGGSVSTLTIQRTQQEDSAVYLCASSLALGQGVNGYTFGSGTRLTVV.

The chain carries TRBV5-4 and TRBJ1-1; D might be TRBD1 (5 bases). CDR1 SGHNT and CDR2 YYREEE come from the germline V gene (reference sequence). Trimming removed 4 bases from V and 5 bases from J, with 15 bases in between. The CDR3 is 14 amino acids. This chain's CDR3 is CASSVQGSRTEAFF. Written as DNA, the CDR3 is TGTGCCAGCAGCGTCCAGGGTAGTCGGACTGAAGCTTTCTTT.

This clone was seen a few times. The chain joins TRBV12-5 to TRBJ1-1; a possible D gene is TRBD1 (6 bases). Per the germline V gene, CDR1 is LGHNT and CDR2 is FRNRAP. The CDR3 contains 13 residues. Trimming shortened V by 2 bases and J by 6 bases, and 10 bases separated the two germline ends. This chain's CDR3 is CASGLYRDAEAFF. The CDR3 region has the DNA TGTGCTAGTGGTTTGTACAGGGATGCTGAAGCTTTCTTT. The full variable domain, in which reference TRBV12-5 and TRBJ1-1 provide the parts outside the CDR3, is DARVTQTPRHKVTEMGQEVTMRCQPILGHNTVFWYRQTMMQGLELLAYFRNRAPLDDSGMPKDRFSAEMPDATLATLKIQPSEPRDSAVYFCASGLYRDAEAFFGQGTRLTVV.

This rearrangement joins TRBV2 to TRBJ2-1; D remains unclear. The V end lost 0 bases, the J end lost 6 bases, and 12 bases lay between the germline ends. CDR1 SNHLY and CDR2 FYNNEI come from the germline V gene. This CDR3 region has 15 residues. The DNA of the CDR3 is TGTGCCAGCAGTGAAGCGGGCCTTCCCCGCAATGAGCAGTTCTTC. Translated: CASSEAGLPRNEQFF.

The V and J genes are TRBV9 and TRBJ2-1; D ambiguous. Looked up from germline, CDR1 is SGDLS and CDR2 is YYNGEE. This CDR3 spans 16 amino acids. V lost 1 base and J lost 0, with 11 bases in between. The CDR3 here is CASSVLSRVSYNEQFF. CDR3 DNA: TGTGCCAGCAGCGTACTGTCCCGGGTCTCCTACAATGAGCAGTTCTTC.

The chain uses TRBV20-1 and TRBJ2-1; D unresolved. Germline CDR1 reads DFQATT; CDR2 reads SNEGSKA (reference sequence). The CDR3 contains 10 residues. V was pared by 6 bases and J by 3 bases, with 3 bases between. CDR3 sequence (DNA): TGCAGTGCCCTCTACAATGAGCAGTTCTTC. Protein: CSALYNEQFF.

This chain links TRBV19 with TRBJ2-5; 12 bases fit TRBD2. J gave up 2 bases and V 4 bases, and 11 bases lay outside the gene matches. CDR3 length equals 18 residues. The germline CDR1 and CDR2 sequences are LNHDA and SQIVND (reference sequence). The CDR3 protein is CASSRGGGLAGPQETQYF. The DNA of the CDR3 is TGTGCCAGTAGTAGGGGGGGTGGACTAGCGGGACCTCAAGAGACCCAGTACTTC.

This clone was seen just once. The chain is built from TRBV10-3 and TRBJ1-2, with 9 bases lining up with TRBD1. Germline assignment: CDR1 ENHRY and CDR2 SYGVKD. J lost 5 bases, V lost 2 bases, and 6 bases had no gene match. CDR3 length: 15 amino acids. The CDR3 nucleotides are TGTGCCATCAGTGAGACAGGGGGCAGGTGGTATGGCTACACCTTC. Translation: CAISETGGRWYGYTF.

This sequence joins TRBV5-6 and TRBJ1-2; 9 bases agree with TRBD1. The trim removed 1 base at V and 8 bases at J, leaving 3 bases unmatched. This CDR3 spans 13 amino acids. Germline loops: CDR1 SGHDT, CDR2 YYEEEE. The CDR3 region is CASSLQGQGGYTF. CDR3 nucleotide sequence: TGTGCCAGCAGCTTGCAGGGACAGGGAGGCTACACCTTC.

The V call is TRBV29-1, the J call TRBJ2-7; D gene uncertain. Germline V CDR1 and CDR2: SQVTM, ANQGSEA. This CDR3 comprises 13 residues. Trimming stripped 2 bases from V and 5 bases from J, with 13 bases between. The CDR3 nucleotides are TGCAGCGTTGAACCAGGTGCGAGCAACGAGCAGTACTTC. This encodes CSVEPGASNEQYF.

CDR3 sequence: CASSYRDGSTDTQYF. The CDR3 nucleotides read TGTGCCAGCAGTTACAGGGATGGTAGCACAGATACGCAGTATTTT. The chain is built from TRBV9 and TRBJ2-3, with D maybe TRBD1 (6 bases). Germline V lookup: CDR1 SGDLS, CDR2 YYNGEE. The CDR3 has 15 residues. V gave up 5 bases and J gave up 0 bases, with 13 bases separating them.

The chain employs TRBV11-2 and TRBJ2-3; D gene unclear. V dropped 5 bases and J dropped 1 base, with 10 bases sitting between them. Germline CDR1 SGHAT, CDR2 FQNNGV. This CDR3 has 14 residues. CDR3 DNA: TGTGCCAGCAGCCCGGTGATAGGCACAGATACGCAGTATTTT. The encoded protein is CASSPVIGTDTQYF.

J is TRBJ2-1 and V is TRBV4-2; D might be TRBD2 (6 bases). The V gene's germline CDR1 is LGHNA and CDR2 YNFKEQ. The CDR3 sequence is 17 residues long. V lost 0 bases to trimming and J lost 9 bases, with 21 bases between them. CDR3 bases: TGTGCCAGCAGCCAAGACGGGTATGTAGTAGCGGACCGTGAGCAGTTCTTC. Translated: CASSQDGYVVADREQFF.

The table lists this clone with a count of one. The chain is built from TRBV19 and TRBJ1-5; D perhaps matches TRBD1 (5 bases). In germline, CDR1 is LNHDA, CDR2 SQIVND (reference sequence). The V end lost 9 bases, the J end lost 6 bases, and 15 bases lay between the germline ends. The CDR3 covers 13 residues. The CDR3 spells CASTEGGAQPQHF. CDR3 in DNA: TGTGCCAGCACGGAGGGAGGGGCTCAGCCCCAGCATTTT. Full variable domain (missing parts from reference TRBV19 and TRBJ1-5): DGGITQSPKYLFRKEGQNVTLSCEQNLNHDAMYWYRQDPGQGLRLIYYSQIVNDFQKGDIAEGYSVSREKKESFPLTVTSAQKNPTAFYLCASTEGGAQPQHFGDGTRLSIL.

This sequence joins TRBV29-1 and TRBJ2-3; 9 positions agree with TRBD2. CDR1 is SQVTM, CDR2 ANQGSEA, per germline. With 6 bases clipped from V and 5 bases from J, the junction kept 24 bases outside the gene matches. The CDR3 covers 19 residues. The CDR3 region has the DNA TGCAGCGTCGGAAACTCCCGACGCCGTAGCGGGAGAGATGAAGATACGCAGTATTTT. Its translation is CSVGNSRRRSGRDEDTQYF.